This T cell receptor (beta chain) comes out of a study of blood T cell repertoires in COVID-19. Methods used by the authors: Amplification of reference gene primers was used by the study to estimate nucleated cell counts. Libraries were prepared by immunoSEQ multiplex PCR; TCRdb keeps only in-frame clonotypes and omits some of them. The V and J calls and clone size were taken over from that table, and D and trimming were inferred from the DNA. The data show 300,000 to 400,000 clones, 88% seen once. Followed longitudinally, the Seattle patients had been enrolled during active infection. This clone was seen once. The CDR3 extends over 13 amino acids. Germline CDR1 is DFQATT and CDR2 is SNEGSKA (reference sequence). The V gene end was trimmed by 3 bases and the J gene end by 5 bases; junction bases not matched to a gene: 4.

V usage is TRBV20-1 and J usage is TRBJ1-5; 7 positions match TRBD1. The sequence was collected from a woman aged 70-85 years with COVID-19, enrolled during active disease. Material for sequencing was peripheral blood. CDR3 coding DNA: TGCAGTGCTAGTCTAGGGGGCGATCAGCCCCAGCATTTT. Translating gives CSASLGGDQPQHF.